Each of the 17 T cell receptor beta chains below was sequenced from the same sample in a study of cytomegalovirus exposure and HLA in healthy donors. Primers included in the PCR were 60 Vbeta and 13 Jbeta primers. Clones were read by immunoSEQ multiplex PCR, and TCRdb kept only the in-frame ones, dropping some. The sample includes a few hundred thousand clones, 80% to 95% seen only once; the top ten take 1.7%. The material sequenced was PBMCs. These receptors were collected from a girl aged 2-15 years in good health and CMV-seronegative.

The gene calls are TRBV6-1 and TRBJ2-2; tentative D call: TRBD1 (6 bases). The CDR3 is 14 residues long. V was cut by 6 bases and J by 6 bases, with 14 bases left in between. Germline V gives CDR1 MNHNS, CDR2 SASEGT. The CDR3 sequence is CASREGVYAGELFF. The DNA for the CDR3 is TGTGCCAGCAGAGAGGGGGTCTACGCCGGGGAGCTGTTTTTT.

The chain combines TRBV7-8 with TRBJ2-7; 8 bases are a match to TRBD2. The CDR3 runs 15 residues. Germline V gene data show CDR1 as SGHVS and CDR2 as FQNEAQ. V lost 1 base to trimming and J lost 3 bases; unmatched junction nucleotides: 5. Here the CDR3 DNA reads TGTGCCAGCAGCTTAGTTACGGGGGGGGACTACGAGCAGTACTTC. Translation: CASSLVTGGDYEQYF.

J is TRBJ2-3 and V is TRBV5-6, with D unresolved. CDR3 size: 13 residues. Germline V gives CDR1 SGHDT, CDR2 YYEEEE. Trimming cost V 0 bases and J 7 bases, with 9 bases left between them. Here the CDR3 DNA reads TGTGCCAGCAGCTTGGTCGAGTCCCATACGCAGTATTTT. It specifies CASSLVESHTQYF.

This chain joins TRBV2 and TRBJ2-7, with 9 bases lining up with TRBD1. The CDR3 is 15 residues long. With 2 bases clipped from V and 4 bases from J, the junction kept 6 bases outside the gene matches. CDR1 is SNHLY and CDR2 is FYNNEI in the germline V gene. CDR3 nucleotide sequence: TGTGCCAGCAGTGAAAGAGGGACAGGGTGGTACGAGCAGTACTTC. Translating gives CASSERGTGWYEQYF.

This clone was detected a few times. The V and J genes are TRBV9 and TRBJ2-1, with 11 bases lining up with TRBD2. Per the germline V gene, CDR1 is SGDLS and CDR2 is YYNGEE. This CDR3 has 16 residues. J was trimmed by 9 bases and V by 0 bases; bases with no gene match: 8. The CDR3 loop is CASSVGVAGGPGEQFF. The CDR3 nucleotides are TGTGCCAGCAGCGTAGGGGTAGCGGGAGGGCCGGGTGAGCAGTTCTTC.

The rearrangement uses TRBV28 and TRBJ1-5, with 8 bases aligning to TRBD1. V lost 6 bases and J lost 7; bases outside the gene matches: 14. The V gene's germline CDR1 is MDHEN and CDR2 SYDVKM. The CDR3 is made up of 16 amino acids. The CDR3 loop reads CASSHPLDRGIQPQHF. CDR3 DNA: TGTGCCAGCAGCCATCCTCTAGACAGGGGTATCCAGCCCCAGCATTTT.

This clone has more than one count but fewer than ten. This chain links TRBV7-9 with TRBJ1-2, with D maybe TRBD1 (5 bases). With 4 bases removed from V and 3 bases from J, the gap between germline ends came to 15 bases. Germline V lookup: CDR1 SEHNR, CDR2 FQNEAQ (reference sequence). The CDR3 spans 15 residues. The CDR3 sequence: CASSSGGSGDYGYTF. The CDR3 DNA is TGTGCCAGCAGCTCGGGGGGGTCGGGTGACTATGGCTACACCTTC.

The CDR3 spells CAWSATGDSPLHF. The CDR3 DNA reads TGTGCCTGGAGTGCTACAGGGGATTCACCCCTCCACTTT. The V call is TRBV30, the J call TRBJ1-6; 7 positions agree with TRBD1. Unmatched junction bases numbered 2, after V lost 1 base and J lost 8 bases. Germline V gene data show CDR1 as GTSNPN and CDR2 as SVGIG (reference sequence). This CDR3 spans 13 amino acids. Using reference TRBV30 and TRBJ1-6 for the parts outside the CDR3, the full variable domain is SQTIHQWPATLVQPVGSPLSLECTVEGTSNPNLYWYRQAAGRGLQLLFYSVGIGQISSEVPQNLSASRPQDRQFILSSKKLLLSDSGFYLCAWSATGDSPLHFGNGTRLTVT.

The chain links TRBV10-2 to TRBJ2-3; weak D call: TRBD2 (7 bases). Germline V CDR1 and CDR2: WSHSY, SAAADI. The CDR3 has 16 residues. Between the trimmed V and J ends, which lost 6 bases and 2 bases, there was a span of 18 bases. CDR3 region: CASRQGAGALTDTQYF. The CDR3 nucleotides read TGCGCCAGCAGGCAAGGTGCGGGGGCCCTCACAGATACGCAGTATTTT.

J is TRBJ2-7 and V is TRBV5-8; 11 bases fit TRBD1. J was trimmed by 5 bases and V by 4 bases; bases with no gene match: 8. Germline CDR1 reads SGHTS; CDR2 reads YDEGEE. This CDR3 comprises 15 residues. This CDR3 reads CASSLGQGAKDEQYF. The CDR3 nucleotides are TGTGCCAGCAGCCTAGGACAGGGGGCAAAAGACGAGCAGTACTTC.

V usage is TRBV19 and J usage is TRBJ2-7, with 9 bases lining up with TRBD1. With V trimmed by 4 bases and J by 6 bases, 10 bases remained unmatched. Germline V gives CDR1 LNHDA, CDR2 SQIVND (reference sequence). This CDR3 region has 15 residues. The DNA of the CDR3 is TGTGCCAGTAGTACCATCCGGGACAGGGAATCCGAGCAGTACTTC. Its protein product is CASSTIRDRESEQYF.

Of note for this clone: At one end, the junction sequence differs from germline, possibly due to a read error. This chain uses TRBV6-5 with TRBJ1-1; the match to TRBD1 covers 8 bases. Germline assignment: CDR1 MNHEY and CDR2 SVGAGI. CDR3 size: 11 residues. CDR3 sequence (DNA): TGTGCCAGCAGTTACTCAGCCCGACAGGGGTGG. Translation: CASSYSARQGW.

The V and J genes are TRBV6-4 and TRBJ1-2; 11 positions match TRBD1. With 11 bases clipped from V and 8 bases from J, the junction kept 19 bases outside the gene matches. Germline loops: CDR1 MRHNA, CDR2 SNTAGT. The CDR3 length is 16 residues. The CDR3 is CAAILWSGTGGRGYTF. As DNA, the CDR3 is TGTGCCGCCATCCTTTGGTCCGGGACAGGGGGTCGCGGCTACACCTTC.

The chain recombines TRBV5-6 with TRBJ1-5; D is ambiguous. The V and J ends lost 3 bases and 6 bases respectively, with 7 bases between them. The CDR3 is 12 amino acids. The V gene's germline CDR1 is SGHDT and CDR2 YYEEEE. The CDR3 loop reads CASSSRVQPQHF. The CDR3 nucleotides read TGTGCCAGCAGCTCTCGGGTTCAGCCCCAGCATTTT.

V and J are TRBV10-3 and TRBJ2-1, with TRBD1 matching 9 bases. CDR3 size: 15 residues. Germline lookup yields CDR1 ENHRY and CDR2 SYGVKD. With V trimmed by 5 bases and J by 4 bases, 6 bases remained unmatched. The CDR3: CAISQGQGMYNEQFF. The CDR3 DNA sequence: TGTGCCATCAGTCAAGGACAGGGGATGTACAATGAGCAGTTCTTC.

This chain connects TRBV5-6 to TRBJ1-3; D not resolved. The CDR3 is 18 amino acids. The ends were cut back, 0 bases at V and 0 bases at J, with 16 bases in the middle. The germline gives CDR1 SGHDT, CDR2 YYEEEE. The CDR3 DNA follows: TGTGCCAGCAGCTTGGAGTCGCGCTACGCCGACTCTGGAAACACCATATATTTT. Amino acids: CASSLESRYADSGNTIYF.

This chain uses TRBV5-1 with TRBJ2-5; 9 bases line up with TRBD1. CDR1 and CDR2 from the germline V gene are SGHRS and YFSETQ. V dropped 3 bases and J dropped 4; count of bases not matched to a gene: 7. This CDR3 is built from 15 residues. CDR3 DNA sequence: TGCGCCAGCAGCTCGGGACAGGGAAGCGGAGAGACCCAGTACTTC. Encoded protein: CASSSGQGSGETQYF.